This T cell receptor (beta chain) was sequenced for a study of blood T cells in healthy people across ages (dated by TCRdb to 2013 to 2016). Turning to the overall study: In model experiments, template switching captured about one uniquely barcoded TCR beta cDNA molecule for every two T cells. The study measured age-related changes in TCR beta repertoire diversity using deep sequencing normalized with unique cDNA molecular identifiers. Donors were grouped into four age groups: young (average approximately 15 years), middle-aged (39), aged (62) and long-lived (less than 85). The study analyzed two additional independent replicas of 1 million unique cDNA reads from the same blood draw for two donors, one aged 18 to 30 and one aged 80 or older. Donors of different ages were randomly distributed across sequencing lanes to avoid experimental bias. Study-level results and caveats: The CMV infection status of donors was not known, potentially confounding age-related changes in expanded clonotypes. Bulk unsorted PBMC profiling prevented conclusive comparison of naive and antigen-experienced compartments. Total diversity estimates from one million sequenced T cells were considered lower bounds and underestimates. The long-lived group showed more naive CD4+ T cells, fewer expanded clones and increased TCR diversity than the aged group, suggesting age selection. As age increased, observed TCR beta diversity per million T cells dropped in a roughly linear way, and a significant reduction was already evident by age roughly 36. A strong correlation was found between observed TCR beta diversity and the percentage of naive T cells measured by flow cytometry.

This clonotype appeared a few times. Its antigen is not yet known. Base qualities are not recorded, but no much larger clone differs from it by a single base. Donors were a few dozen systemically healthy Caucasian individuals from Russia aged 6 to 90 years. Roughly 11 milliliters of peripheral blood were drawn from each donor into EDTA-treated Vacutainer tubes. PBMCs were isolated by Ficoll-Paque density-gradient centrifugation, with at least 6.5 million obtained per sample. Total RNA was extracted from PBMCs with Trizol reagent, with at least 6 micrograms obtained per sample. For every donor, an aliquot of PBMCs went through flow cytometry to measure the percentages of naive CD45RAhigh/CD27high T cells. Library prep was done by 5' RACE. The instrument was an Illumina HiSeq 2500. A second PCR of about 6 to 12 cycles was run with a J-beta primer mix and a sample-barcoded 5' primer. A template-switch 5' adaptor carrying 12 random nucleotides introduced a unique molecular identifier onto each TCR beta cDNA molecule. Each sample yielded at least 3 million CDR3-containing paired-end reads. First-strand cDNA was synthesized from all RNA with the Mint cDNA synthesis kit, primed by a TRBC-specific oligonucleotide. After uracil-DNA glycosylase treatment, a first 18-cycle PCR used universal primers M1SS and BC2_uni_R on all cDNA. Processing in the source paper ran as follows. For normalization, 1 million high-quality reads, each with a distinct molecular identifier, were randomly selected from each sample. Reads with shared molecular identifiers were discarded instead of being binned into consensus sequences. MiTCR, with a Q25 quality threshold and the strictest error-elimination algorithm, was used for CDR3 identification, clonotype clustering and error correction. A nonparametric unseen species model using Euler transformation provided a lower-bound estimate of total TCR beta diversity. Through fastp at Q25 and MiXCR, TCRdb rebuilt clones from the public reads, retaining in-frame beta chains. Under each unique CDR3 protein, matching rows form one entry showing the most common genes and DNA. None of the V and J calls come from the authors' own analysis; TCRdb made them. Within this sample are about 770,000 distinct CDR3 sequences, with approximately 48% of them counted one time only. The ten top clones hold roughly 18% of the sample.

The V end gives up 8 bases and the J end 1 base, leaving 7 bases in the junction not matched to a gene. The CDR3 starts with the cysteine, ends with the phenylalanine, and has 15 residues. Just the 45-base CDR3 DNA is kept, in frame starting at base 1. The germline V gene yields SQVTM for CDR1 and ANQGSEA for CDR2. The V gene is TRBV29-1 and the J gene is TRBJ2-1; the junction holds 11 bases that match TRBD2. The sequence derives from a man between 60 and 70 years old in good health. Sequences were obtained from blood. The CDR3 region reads CSSRLAGGSYNEQFF. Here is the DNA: TGCAGCTCCCGTCTAGCGGGGGGATCCTACAATGAGCAGTTCTTC.